The 14 T cell receptor beta chains given below trace back to one sample, sequenced in a study of T cells after yellow fever vaccination. In TCRdb, the 5' RACE reads were re-called with MiXCR into one record per CDR3 protein. In the table there are almost 600,000 distinct CDR3 sequences, about 13% of which are singletons. The source was PBMCs, collected on the day of the yellow fever booster vaccination. The source of these receptors is a man in his thirties or forties who received the YFV17D yellow fever vaccine.

The gene calls are TRBV29-1 and TRBJ2-1; D is ambiguous. Germline V gene sequence: CDR1 SQVTM, CDR2 ANQGSEA. The length of the CDR3 is 12 residues. V lost 3 bases and J 6 bases, leaving 9 bases between the germline ends. As DNA, the CDR3 is TGCAGCGTTGAGCCGACTCCCAATGAGCAGTTCTTC. Translated, it gives CSVEPTPNEQFF.

The chain combines TRBV12-3 or TRBV12-4 with TRBJ1-5; D unresolved. This CDR3 comprises 13 residues. V was shortened by 3 bases and J by 3 bases, with 6 bases between the two germline ends. For the CDR3, the DNA is TGTGCCAGCAGTTTCGCCAACAATCAGCCCCAGCATTTT. This encodes CASSFANNQPQHF.

The chain carries TRBV20-1 and TRBJ2-1, with D perhaps TRBD1 or TRBD2 (5 bases each). The CDR3 consists of 15 residues. The ends were cut back, 4 bases at V and 10 bases at J, with 23 bases in the middle. CDR1 and CDR2 (germline): DFQATT, SNEGSKA (reference sequence). CDR3 protein: CSATVGTAVLGEQFF. CDR3 in DNA: TGCAGTGCTACCGTGGGGACGGCCGTCCTAGGAGAGCAGTTCTTC.

In its sample, this clonotype was seen many times. The rearrangement links TRBV20-1 to TRBJ2-1; TRBD2 matches at 9 bases. The J segment lost 6 bases and the V segment lost 6 bases, leaving 12 bases of the junction unmatched. The CDR3 length is 15 residues. CDR1 and CDR2 (germline): DFQATT, SNEGSKA (reference sequence). The CDR3 protein is CSAWAAGGSSNEQFF. CDR3 in DNA: TGCAGTGCCTGGGCAGCGGGAGGTTCTAGCAATGAGCAGTTCTTC.

This clonotype turned up a few times. V and J are TRBV20-1 and TRBJ1-5; maybe TRBD1 (6 bases). CDR1 is DFQATT, CDR2 SNEGSKA, per germline (reference sequence). This CDR3 has 15 residues. Trimming cost V 4 bases and J 0 bases, with 13 bases left between them. This chain's CDR3 is CSAIPGTNSNQPQHF. Here the CDR3 DNA reads TGCAGTGCTATCCCCGGGACAAATAGCAATCAGCCCCAGCATTTT.

This clonotype was observed a few times. The J gene is TRBJ1-1, the V gene TRBV7-2; D may be TRBD1 (6 bases). V was shortened by 6 bases and J by 11 bases, with 16 bases between the two germline ends. The CDR3 contains 12 residues. Germline V gives CDR1 SGHTA, CDR2 FQGNSA. The CDR3 region has the DNA TGTGCCAGCAGATCACAGGGCAAGGAGGCTTTCTTT. This gives the protein CASRSQGKEAFF.

The table lists this clonotype with a few counts. The chain is built from TRBV5-1 and TRBJ2-1; TRBD2 matches 7 bases. Germline assignment: CDR1 SGHRS and CDR2 YFSETQ. The J segment lost 2 bases and the V segment lost 1 base, leaving 9 bases of the junction unmatched. The CDR3 is 17 residues long. The CDR3 region is CASSLWERDLPYNEQFF. In nucleotides, the CDR3 is TGCGCCAGCAGCTTGTGGGAGCGGGACCTTCCCTACAATGAGCAGTTCTTC.

J is TRBJ1-5 and V is TRBV29-1, with D maybe TRBD1 (5 bases). Trimming stripped 4 bases from V and 7 bases from J, with 14 bases between. This CDR3 is 13 amino acids long. Germline-derived CDR1 and CDR2 are SQVTM and ANQGSEA. The CDR3 loop reads CSVGTGSGQPQHF. CDR3 sequence (DNA): TGCAGCGTTGGCACAGGATCAGGGCAGCCCCAGCATTTT.

The rearrangement links TRBV20-1 to TRBJ2-5; maybe TRBD2 (6 bases). Germline V gene lookup returns CDR1 DFQATT and CDR2 SNEGSKA (reference sequence). This CDR3 is built from 13 residues. CDR3 region: CSSRRDFQETQYF. CDR3 nucleotides: TGCAGCTCCCGCAGGGACTTCCAAGAGACCCAGTACTTC.

This rearrangement joins TRBV27 to TRBJ2-5; D unclear. CDR1 is MNHEY, CDR2 SMNVEV, per germline (reference sequence). The V gene lost 2 bases and the J gene lost 0 bases, with 16 bases spanning the gap. CDR3 length equals 17 residues. CDR3 in amino acids: CASSLPEKFSYQETQYF. In nucleotides, the CDR3 is TGTGCCAGCAGTTTACCGGAAAAATTCTCGTACCAAGAGACCCAGTACTTC.

This clonotype was observed a few times. The chain employs TRBV28 and TRBJ2-7, with D possibly called TRBD1 or TRBD2 (5 bases each). V was shortened by 5 bases and J by 10 bases, with 18 bases between the two germline ends. This CDR3 has 13 residues. Germline V gene sequence: CDR1 MDHEN, CDR2 SYDVKM. CDR3: CASSPTPLGVQYF. The CDR3 region has the DNA TGTGCCAGCAGTCCTACCCCACTAGGGGTCCAGTACTTC.

V is TRBV7-9 and J is TRBJ2-3, with 11 bases identical to TRBD2. V lost 5 bases to trimming and J lost 5 bases; unmatched junction nucleotides: 12. The CDR3 loop spans 17 amino acids. CDR1 is SEHNR, CDR2 FQNEAQ, per germline (reference sequence). The CDR3 DNA sequence: TGTGCCAGCAGCCCAACGCTGGGGCTAGCGGGAGGAGATACGCAGTATTTT. Translated: CASSPTLGLAGGDTQYF. Looking up the rest from reference TRBV7-9 and TRBJ2-3 gives the full variable domain: DTGVSQNPRHKITKRGQNVTFRCDPISEHNRLYWYRQTLGQGPEFLTYFQNEAQLEKSRLLSDRFSAERPKGSFSTLEIQRTEQGDSAMYLCASSPTLGLAGGDTQYFGPGTRLTVL.

Only a few counts were recorded for this clonotype. The chain uses TRBV6-2 or TRBV6-3 and TRBJ2-7, with D unresolved. The germline gives CDR1 MNHEY, CDR2 SVGEGT. The length of the CDR3 is 11 residues. V was shortened by 4 bases and J by 7 bases, with 8 bases between the two germline ends. The CDR3 sequence: CASSFSREQYF. The CDR3 bases are TGTGCCAGCAGTTTCTCGAGGGAGCAGTACTTC.

The rearrangement uses TRBV24-1 and TRBJ1-1; TRBD1 aligns across 8 bases. CDR1 KGHDR and CDR2 SFDVKD come from the germline V gene. This CDR3 spans 14 amino acids. V trimming: 2 bases; J trimming: 3 bases; junction bases outside the gene matches: 1. This CDR3 is CATSDSTGDTEAFF. Written as DNA, the CDR3 is TGTGCCACCAGTGATTCGACAGGGGACACTGAAGCTTTCTTT.